Each of the 16 T cell receptor beta chains below was sequenced from the same sample in a study of T cells after yellow fever vaccination. TCRdb fed the 5' RACE reads into MiXCR, producing one record per CDR3 protein. This sample has about 300,000 distinct CDR3 sequences, with roughly 9% found just once. The material sequenced was CD4+ T cells sorted from PBMCs, taken 5 days after the yellow fever booster vaccination. These receptors came from a man younger than 35 who received the YFV17D yellow fever vaccine.

This clonotype turned up a few times. CDR3 residues: CASSLSAKNIQYF. The CDR3 DNA reads TGTGCCAGCAGCTTAAGCGCCAAAAACATTCAGTACTTC. The chain has TRBV7-2 and TRBJ2-4; D is unresolved. Germline-derived CDR1 and CDR2 are SGHTA and FQGNSA. The CDR3 runs 13 residues. V was pared by 2 bases and J by 1 base, with 3 bases between.

The rearrangement uses TRBV4-3 and TRBJ1-2; TRBD1 matches at 8 bases. Per the germline V gene, CDR1 is LGHNA and CDR2 is YSLEER. The ends lost 0 bases at V and 8 bases at J; junction bases unmatched: 11. The CDR3 consists of 16 residues. In DNA form, the CDR3 reads TGCGCCAGCAGCCAAGATCCGAGAGGACAGGGAAGAGGCTACACCTTC. It translates to CASSQDPRGQGRGYTF.

This clonotype was detected only a few times. The rearrangement uses TRBV12-3 or TRBV12-4 and TRBJ2-3; a weak D match, TRBD1 (5 bases). Between the trimmed V and J ends, which lost 5 bases and 2 bases, there was a span of 17 bases. This CDR3 region has 16 residues. CDR3 in amino acids: CASSNQGAPFTDTQYF. The CDR3 bases are TGTGCCAGCAGTAATCAGGGTGCCCCCTTCACAGATACGCAGTATTTT.

V usage is TRBV12-3 or TRBV12-4 and J usage is TRBJ2-3; D gene uncertain. The CDR3 is made up of 14 amino acids. Trimming shortened V by 6 bases and J by 2 bases, and 12 bases separated the two germline ends. CDR3: CASSTALYTDTQYF. DNA for the CDR3: TGTGCCAGCAGCACAGCCTTATACACAGATACGCAGTATTTT.

This clonotype was seen at least ten times. CDR3 in amino acids: CASSPRRATYEQYV. Here the CDR3 DNA reads TGTGCCAGCAGCCCTCGGCGGGCCACCTACGAGCAGTACGTC. The chain joins TRBV6-5 to TRBJ2-7; perhaps TRBD2 as D (5 bases). CDR3 size: 14 residues. V was cut by 6 bases and J by 2 bases, with 14 bases left in between. CDR1 is MNHEY, CDR2 SVGAGI, per germline.

This clonotype has a handful of counts. V usage is TRBV4-3 and J usage is TRBJ2-1; weak D call: TRBD1 (6 bases). Germline V gene lookup returns CDR1 LGHNA and CDR2 YSLEER. Trimming removed 5 bases from V and 2 bases from J, with 13 bases in between. The CDR3 has 15 residues. The CDR3 loop is CASSYDQGTYNEQFF. The CDR3 DNA reads TGCGCCAGCAGCTATGACCAGGGGACCTACAATGAGCAGTTCTTC.

The chain recombines TRBV4-1 with TRBJ2-2, with 7 bases lining up with TRBD1. From germline, CDR1 is MGHRA and CDR2 YSYEKL. The CDR3 covers 17 residues. Trimming cost V 1 base and J 4 bases; bases outside gene matches: 9. The CDR3 sequence is CASSQGGGRRITGELFF. Written as DNA, the CDR3 is TGCGCCAGCAGCCAAGGAGGGGGCAGAAGAATCACCGGGGAGCTGTTTTTT.

This clonotype appeared many times. The CDR3 loop reads CASSPRTSGSGETQYF. In DNA form, the CDR3 reads TGTGCCAGCTCACCCCGGACTAGCGGGTCGGGGGAGACCCAGTACTTC. The gene calls are TRBV18 and TRBJ2-5, with 11 bases that match TRBD2. With V trimmed by 3 bases and J by 5 bases, 8 bases remained unmatched. The germline V gene encodes CDR1 KGHSH and CDR2 LQKENI. This CDR3 spans 16 amino acids.

The CDR3 here is CASSFGTVESGGYTF. The CDR3 DNA follows: TGTGCCAGCAGCTTCGGGACAGTGGAATCGGGCGGCTACACCTTC. This chain links TRBV3-1 with TRBJ1-2; TRBD1 matches at 7 bases. The CDR3 loop spans 15 amino acids. The trim removed 5 bases at V and 8 bases at J, leaving 14 bases unmatched. Germline CDR1 is LGHDT and CDR2 is YNNKEL (reference sequence).

This clonotype appeared many times. V and J are TRBV7-6 and TRBJ2-2, with TRBD2 matching 7 bases. There are 14 residues in the CDR3. CDR1 is SGHVS, CDR2 FNYEAQ, per germline. With V trimmed by 5 bases and J by 3 bases, 3 bases remained unmatched. The CDR3 loop reads CASSLGGYTGELFF. As DNA, the CDR3 is TGTGCCAGCAGCCTCGGGGGGTACACCGGGGAGCTGTTTTTT.

This clonotype was seen more than once but under ten times. This chain connects TRBV30 to TRBJ1-1; tentative D call: TRBD1 (5 bases). Trimming took off 2 bases at V and 6 bases at J, with 7 bases between the two ends. CDR3 length: 11 amino acids. Germline CDR1 reads GTSNPN; CDR2 reads SVGIG (reference sequence). CDR3 protein: CAWSMGAEAFF. The CDR3 bases are TGTGCCTGGAGTATGGGGGCTGAAGCTTTCTTT.

This chain uses TRBV30 with TRBJ2-3; 7 bases are shared with TRBD1. The ends lost 7 bases at V and 4 bases at J; junction bases unmatched: 8. Germline V CDR1 and CDR2: GTSNPN, SVGIG (reference sequence). The CDR3 spans 13 residues. The CDR3 DNA reads as TGTGCCTCGGACAGGACGATGGCAGATACGCAGTATTTT. Protein product: CASDRTMADTQYF.

This clonotype occurred a few times. V gene TRBV6-5 combines with J gene TRBJ2-3; perhaps TRBD2 as D (5 bases). Looked up from germline, CDR1 is MNHEY and CDR2 is SVGAGI. The CDR3 loop spans 12 amino acids. V shed 0 bases and J shed 8 bases, with 6 bases lying between them. The CDR3 nucleotides are TGTGCCAGCAGTTACTCCCGGGGTACGCAGTATTTT. Translating it yields CASSYSRGTQYF.

This clonotype was observed many times. The chain uses TRBV7-2 and TRBJ2-2; 8 positions agree with TRBD2. The CDR3 length is 14 residues. Germline V gives CDR1 SGHTA, CDR2 FQGNSA. V shed 4 bases and J 6 bases; nucleotides not matched to a gene: 4. CDR3 in DNA: TGTGCCAGCAGCTCCGGGGGGGCCGCCGGGGAGCTGTTTTTT. Translation gives CASSSGGAAGELFF. Filled out from reference TRBV7-2 and TRBJ2-2, the complete variable domain reads GAGVSQSPSNKVTEKGKDVELRCDPISGHTALYWYRQSLGQGLEFLIYFQGNSAPDKSGLPSDRFSAERTGGSVSTLTIQRTQQEDSAVYLCASSSGGAAGELFFGEGSRLTVL.

CDR3 sequence (DNA): TGTGCCAGCAGCGGAAGAGGGAGTCGTGGTAATGAAAAACTGTTTTTT. As protein: CASSGRGSRGNEKLFF. The chain combines TRBV7-2 with TRBJ1-4; no clear D. The CDR3 consists of 16 residues. Trimming stripped 5 bases from V and 4 bases from J, with 17 bases between. Germline values: CDR1 SGHTA, CDR2 FQGNSA.

This chain links TRBV7-3 with TRBJ2-2; tentatively, D is TRBD1 (6 bases). Trimming pared 1 base from V and 5 bases from J, leaving 14 bases between. The germline gives CDR1 SGHTA, CDR2 FQGTGA. This CDR3 comprises 16 residues. The CDR3 loop reads CASSLMVRGRTGELFF. The CDR3 coding sequence is TGTGCCAGCAGCTTAATGGTCAGGGGCAGGACCGGGGAGCTGTTTTTT.